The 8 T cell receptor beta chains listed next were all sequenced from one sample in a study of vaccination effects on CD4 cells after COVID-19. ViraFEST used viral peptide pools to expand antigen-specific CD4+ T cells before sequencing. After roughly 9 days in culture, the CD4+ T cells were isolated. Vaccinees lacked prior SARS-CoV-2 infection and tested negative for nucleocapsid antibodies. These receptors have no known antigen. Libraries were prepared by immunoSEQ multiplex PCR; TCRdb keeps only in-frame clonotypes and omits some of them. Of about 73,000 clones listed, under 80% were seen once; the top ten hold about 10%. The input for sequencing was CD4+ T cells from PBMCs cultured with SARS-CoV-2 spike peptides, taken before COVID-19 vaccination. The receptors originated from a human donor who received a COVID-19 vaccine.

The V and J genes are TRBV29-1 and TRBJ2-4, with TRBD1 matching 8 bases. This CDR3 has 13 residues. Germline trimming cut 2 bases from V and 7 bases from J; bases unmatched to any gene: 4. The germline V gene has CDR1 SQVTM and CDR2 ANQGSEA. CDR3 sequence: CSVERQGANIQYF. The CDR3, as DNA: TGCAGCGTTGAAAGGCAGGGGGCTAACATTCAGTACTTC.

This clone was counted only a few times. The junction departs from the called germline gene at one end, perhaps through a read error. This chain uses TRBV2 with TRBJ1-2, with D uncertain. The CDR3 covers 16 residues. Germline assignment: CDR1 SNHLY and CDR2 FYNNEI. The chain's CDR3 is CASSGTAFRGNDGYTF. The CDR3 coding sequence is TGTGCCAGCAGTGGGACTGCTTTTCGGGGTAACGATGGCTACACCTTC.

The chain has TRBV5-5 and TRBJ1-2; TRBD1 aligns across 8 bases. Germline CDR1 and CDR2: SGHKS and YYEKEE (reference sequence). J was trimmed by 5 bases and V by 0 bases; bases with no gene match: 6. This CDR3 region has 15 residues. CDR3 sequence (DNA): TGTGCCAGCAGCTTGGTGGACAGGGCTCCTTATGGCTACACCTTC. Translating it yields CASSLVDRAPYGYTF. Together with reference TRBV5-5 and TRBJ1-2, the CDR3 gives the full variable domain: DAGVTQSPTHLIKTRGQQVTLRCSPISGHKSVSWYQQVLGQGPQFIFQYYEKEERGRGNFPDRFSARQFPNYSSELNVNALLLGDSALYLCASSLVDRAPYGYTFGSGTRLTVV.

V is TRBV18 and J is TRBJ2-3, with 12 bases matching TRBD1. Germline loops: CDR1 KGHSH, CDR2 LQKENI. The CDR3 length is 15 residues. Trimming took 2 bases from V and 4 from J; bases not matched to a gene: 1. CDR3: CASSPGTGGPDTQYF. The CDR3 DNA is TGTGCCAGCTCACCAGGGACAGGGGGCCCAGATACGCAGTATTTT.

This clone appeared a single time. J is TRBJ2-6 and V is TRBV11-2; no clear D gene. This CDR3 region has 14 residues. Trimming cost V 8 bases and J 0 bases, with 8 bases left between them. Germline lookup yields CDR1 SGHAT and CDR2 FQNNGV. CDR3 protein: CASRLLSGANVLTF. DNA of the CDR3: TGTGCCAGCCGCCTCCTCTCTGGGGCCAACGTCCTGACTTTC.

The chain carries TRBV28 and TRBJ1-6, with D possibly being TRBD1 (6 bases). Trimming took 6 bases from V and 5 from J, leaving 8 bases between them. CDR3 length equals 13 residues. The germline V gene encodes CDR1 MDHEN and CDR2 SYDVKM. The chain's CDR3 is CASRDSNNSPLHF. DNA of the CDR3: TGTGCCAGCAGGGACAGTAATAATTCACCCCTCCACTTT.

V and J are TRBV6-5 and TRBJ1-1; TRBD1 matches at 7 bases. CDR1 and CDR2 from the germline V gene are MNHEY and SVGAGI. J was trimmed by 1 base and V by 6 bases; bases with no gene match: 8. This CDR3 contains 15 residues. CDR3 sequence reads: CASSHTGASNTEAFF. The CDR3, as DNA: TGTGCCAGCAGCCATACAGGGGCCTCGAACACTGAAGCTTTCTTT.

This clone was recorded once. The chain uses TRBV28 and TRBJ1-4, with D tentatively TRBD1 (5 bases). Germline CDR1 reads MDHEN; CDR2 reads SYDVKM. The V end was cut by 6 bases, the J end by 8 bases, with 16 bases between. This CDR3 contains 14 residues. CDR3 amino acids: CASSLRVSREKLFF. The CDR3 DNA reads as TGTGCCAGCAGCCTCAGGGTTTCACGGGAAAAACTGTTTTTT.